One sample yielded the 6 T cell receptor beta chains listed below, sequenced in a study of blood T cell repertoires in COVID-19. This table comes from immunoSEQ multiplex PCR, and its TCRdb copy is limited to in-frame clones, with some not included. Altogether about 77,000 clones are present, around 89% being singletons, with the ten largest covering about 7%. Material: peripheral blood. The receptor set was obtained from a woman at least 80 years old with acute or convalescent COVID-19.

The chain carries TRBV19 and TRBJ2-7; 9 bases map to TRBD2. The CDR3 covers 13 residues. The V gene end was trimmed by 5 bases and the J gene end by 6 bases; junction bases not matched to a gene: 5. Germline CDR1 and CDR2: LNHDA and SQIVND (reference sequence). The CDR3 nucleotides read TGTGCCAGTAGTGGGGGACTAGCTGGCGAGCAGTACTTC. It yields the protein CASSGGLAGEQYF.

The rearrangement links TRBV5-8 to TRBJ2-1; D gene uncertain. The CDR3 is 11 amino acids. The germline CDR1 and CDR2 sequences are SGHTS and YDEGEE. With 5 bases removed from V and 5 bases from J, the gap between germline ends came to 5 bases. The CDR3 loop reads CASSWHNEQFF. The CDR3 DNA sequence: TGTGCCAGCAGTTGGCACAATGAGCAGTTCTTC. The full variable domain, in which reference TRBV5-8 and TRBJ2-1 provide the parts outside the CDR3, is EAGVTQSPTHLIKTRGQQATLRCSPISGHTSVYWYQQALGLGLQFLLWYDEGEERNRGNFPPRFSGRQFPNYSSELNVNALELEDSALYLCASSWHNEQFFGPGTRLTVL.

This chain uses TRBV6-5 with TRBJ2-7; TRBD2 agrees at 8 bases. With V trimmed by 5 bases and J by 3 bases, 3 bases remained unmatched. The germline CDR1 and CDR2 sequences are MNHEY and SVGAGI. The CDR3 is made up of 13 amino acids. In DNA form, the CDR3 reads TGTGCCAGCAGTCCCCTAGCGGGCTACGAGCAGTACTTC. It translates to CASSPLAGYEQYF.

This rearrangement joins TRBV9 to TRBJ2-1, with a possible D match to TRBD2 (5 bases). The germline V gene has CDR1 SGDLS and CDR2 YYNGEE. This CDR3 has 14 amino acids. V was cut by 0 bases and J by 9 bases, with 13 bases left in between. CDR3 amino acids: CASSVALAMSEQFF. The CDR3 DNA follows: TGTGCCAGCAGCGTAGCTCTAGCAATGAGTGAGCAGTTCTTC.

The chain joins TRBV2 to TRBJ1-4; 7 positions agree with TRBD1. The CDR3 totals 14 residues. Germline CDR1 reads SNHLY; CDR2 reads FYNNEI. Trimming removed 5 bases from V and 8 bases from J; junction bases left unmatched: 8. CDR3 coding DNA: TGTGCCAGCAGTCCGACAGGGATAGGGGAAAAACTGTTTTTT. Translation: CASSPTGIGEKLFF.

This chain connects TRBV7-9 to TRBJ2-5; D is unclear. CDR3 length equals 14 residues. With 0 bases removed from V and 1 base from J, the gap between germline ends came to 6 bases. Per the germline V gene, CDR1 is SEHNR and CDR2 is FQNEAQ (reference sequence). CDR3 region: CASSLAGSQETQYF. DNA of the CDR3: TGTGCCAGCAGCTTAGCGGGCAGCCAAGAGACCCAGTACTTC.